Listed here is a single T cell receptor (beta chain). The antigen remains undetermined. After less than 11 days in culture, the CD4+ T cells were isolated. Vaccination of participants consisted of two doses of either the BNT162b2 or mRNA-1273 vaccine. These data are taken from a study of vaccination effects on CD4 cells after COVID-19. General study results and limits: Within healthy vaccinees, only 1 of 255 vaccine-induced clones displayed cross-reactivity with common cold coronaviruses. Limitations: small convalescent group and missing early post-infection timepoints.

Measured with immunoSEQ multiplex PCR; TCRdb has only the in-frame clones, and not every one. The sample contains tens of thousands of clones, under 80% of which appear only once. This CDR3 has 16 amino acids. V was cut by 3 bases and J by 7 bases, with 16 bases left in between. Germline assignment: CDR1 KGHSH and CDR2 LQKENI. This sequence joins TRBV18 and TRBJ1-6; the D is unclear. Here the sequenced sample was CD4+ T cells from PBMCs cultured without peptide, taken after COVID-19 vaccination. The origin of this receptor is a human donor who received a COVID-19 vaccine. The CDR3 DNA is TGTGCCAGCTCACCCTACTCCGCAATCGGGAATTCACCCCTCCACTTT. Residues: CASSPYSAIGNSPLHF.